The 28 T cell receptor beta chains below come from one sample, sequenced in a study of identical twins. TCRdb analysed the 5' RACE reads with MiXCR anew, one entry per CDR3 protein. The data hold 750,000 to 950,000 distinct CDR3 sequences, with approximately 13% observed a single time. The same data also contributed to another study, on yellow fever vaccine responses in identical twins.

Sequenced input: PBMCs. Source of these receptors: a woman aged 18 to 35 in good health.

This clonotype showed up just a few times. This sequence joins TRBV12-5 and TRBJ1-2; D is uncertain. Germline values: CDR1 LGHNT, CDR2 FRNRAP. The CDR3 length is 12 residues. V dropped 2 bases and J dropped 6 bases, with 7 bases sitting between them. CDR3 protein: CASGLSPHGYTF. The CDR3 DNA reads TGTGCTAGTGGTTTGAGTCCACATGGCTACACCTTC.

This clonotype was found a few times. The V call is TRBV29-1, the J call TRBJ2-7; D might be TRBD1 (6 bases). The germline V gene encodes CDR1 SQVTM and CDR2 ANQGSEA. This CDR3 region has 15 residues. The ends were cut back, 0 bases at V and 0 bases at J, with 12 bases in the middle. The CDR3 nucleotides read TGCAGCGTTGAAGATGGGGGCGCCAGCTCCTACGAGCAGTACTTC. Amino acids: CSVEDGGASSYEQYF.

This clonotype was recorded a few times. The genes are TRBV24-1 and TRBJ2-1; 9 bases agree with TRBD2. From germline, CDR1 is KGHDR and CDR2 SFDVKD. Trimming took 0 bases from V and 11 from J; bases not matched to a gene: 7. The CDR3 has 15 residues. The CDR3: CATSDLPTTSGQQFF. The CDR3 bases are TGTGCCACCAGTGATTTGCCTACGACTAGCGGACAGCAGTTCTTC.

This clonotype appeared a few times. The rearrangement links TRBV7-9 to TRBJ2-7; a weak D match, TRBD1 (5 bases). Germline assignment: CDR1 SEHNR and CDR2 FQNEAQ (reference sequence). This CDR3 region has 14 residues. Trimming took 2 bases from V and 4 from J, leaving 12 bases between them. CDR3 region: CASSLNRSPYEQYF. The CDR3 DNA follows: TGTGCCAGCAGCTTAAACAGGTCCCCTTACGAGCAGTACTTC.

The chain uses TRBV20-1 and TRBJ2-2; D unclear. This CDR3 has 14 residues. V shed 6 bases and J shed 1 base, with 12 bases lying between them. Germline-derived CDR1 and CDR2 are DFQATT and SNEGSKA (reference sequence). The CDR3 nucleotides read TGCAGTGCAACGGGTTACAGGAACACCGGGGAGCTGTTTTTT. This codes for CSATGYRNTGELFF.

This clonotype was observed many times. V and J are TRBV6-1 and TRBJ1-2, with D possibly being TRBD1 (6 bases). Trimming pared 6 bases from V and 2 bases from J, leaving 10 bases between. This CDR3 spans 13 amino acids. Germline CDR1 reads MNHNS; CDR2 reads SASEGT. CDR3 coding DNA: TGTGCCAGCAGCCGCGACAGGAACTATGGCTACACCTTC. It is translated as CASSRDRNYGYTF.

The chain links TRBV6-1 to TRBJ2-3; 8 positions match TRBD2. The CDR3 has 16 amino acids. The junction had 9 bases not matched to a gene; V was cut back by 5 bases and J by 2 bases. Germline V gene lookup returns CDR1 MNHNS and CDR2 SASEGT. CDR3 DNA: TGTGCCAGCAGTCCGACCCGGACTAGCCCCACAGATACGCAGTATTTT. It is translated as CASSPTRTSPTDTQYF.

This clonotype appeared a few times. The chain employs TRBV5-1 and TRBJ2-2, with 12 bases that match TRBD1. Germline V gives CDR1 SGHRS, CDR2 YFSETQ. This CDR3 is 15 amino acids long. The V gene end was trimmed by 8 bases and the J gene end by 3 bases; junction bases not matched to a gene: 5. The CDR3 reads CASTGTGGDTGELFF. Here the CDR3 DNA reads TGCGCCAGTACCGGGACAGGGGGCGACACCGGGGAGCTGTTTTTT.

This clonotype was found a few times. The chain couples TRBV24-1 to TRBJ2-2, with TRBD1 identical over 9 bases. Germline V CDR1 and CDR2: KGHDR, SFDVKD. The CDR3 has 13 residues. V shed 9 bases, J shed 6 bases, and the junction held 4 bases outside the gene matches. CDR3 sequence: CATLDRGAGELFF. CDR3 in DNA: TGTGCCACCTTGGACAGGGGTGCCGGGGAGCTGTTTTTT.

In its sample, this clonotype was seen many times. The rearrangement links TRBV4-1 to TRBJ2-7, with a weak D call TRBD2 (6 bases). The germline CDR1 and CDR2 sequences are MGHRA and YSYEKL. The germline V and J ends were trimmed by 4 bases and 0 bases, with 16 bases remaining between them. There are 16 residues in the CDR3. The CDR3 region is CASSPLSGTFSYEQYF. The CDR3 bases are TGCGCCAGCAGCCCCCTTTCAGGGACTTTCTCCTACGAGCAGTACTTC.

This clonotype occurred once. CDR3 residues: CATSRDGQGRETQYF. The CDR3 nucleotides read TGTGCCACCAGCAGAGACGGACAGGGACGAGAGACCCAGTACTTC. V is TRBV15 and J is TRBJ2-5; 8 nucleotides agree with TRBD1. Trimming took 0 bases from V and 4 from J; bases not matched to a gene: 4. Germline loops: CDR1 LNHNV, CDR2 YYDKDF (reference sequence). The CDR3 consists of 15 residues.

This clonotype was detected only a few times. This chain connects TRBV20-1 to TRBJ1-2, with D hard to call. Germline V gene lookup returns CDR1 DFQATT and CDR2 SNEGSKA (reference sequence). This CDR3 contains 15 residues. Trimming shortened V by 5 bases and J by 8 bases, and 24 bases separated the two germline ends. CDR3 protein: CSAVASGLHLAGYTF. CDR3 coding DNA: TGCAGTGCTGTAGCCTCCGGGCTCCACTTAGCAGGCTACACCTTC.

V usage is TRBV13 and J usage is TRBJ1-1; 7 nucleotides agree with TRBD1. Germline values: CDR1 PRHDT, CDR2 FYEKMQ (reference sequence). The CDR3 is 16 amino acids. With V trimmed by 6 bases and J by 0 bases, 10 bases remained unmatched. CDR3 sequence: CASSDGQASMNTEAFF. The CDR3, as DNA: TGTGCCAGCAGTGACGGACAGGCGAGCATGAACACTGAAGCTTTCTTT.

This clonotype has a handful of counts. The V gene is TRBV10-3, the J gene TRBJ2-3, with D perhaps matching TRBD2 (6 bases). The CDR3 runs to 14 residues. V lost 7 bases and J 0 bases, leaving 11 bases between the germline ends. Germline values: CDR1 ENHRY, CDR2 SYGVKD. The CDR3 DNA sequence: TGTGCCATCAATAGCGGCGTAAGCACAGATACGCAGTATTTT. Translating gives CAINSGVSTDTQYF.

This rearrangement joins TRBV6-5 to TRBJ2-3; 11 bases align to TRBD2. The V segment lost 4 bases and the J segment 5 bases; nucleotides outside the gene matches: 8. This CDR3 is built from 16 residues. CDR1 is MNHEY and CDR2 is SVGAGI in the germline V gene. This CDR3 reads CASSSSLAGEGDTQYF. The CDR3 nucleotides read TGTGCCAGCAGTTCCTCACTAGCGGGGGAGGGAGATACGCAGTATTTT.

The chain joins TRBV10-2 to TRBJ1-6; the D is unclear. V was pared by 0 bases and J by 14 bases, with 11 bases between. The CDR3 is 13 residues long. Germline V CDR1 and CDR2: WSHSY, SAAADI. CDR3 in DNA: TGCGCCAGCAGTGAGTCGGACGGTTTCACCCTCCACTTT. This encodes CASSESDGFTLHF.

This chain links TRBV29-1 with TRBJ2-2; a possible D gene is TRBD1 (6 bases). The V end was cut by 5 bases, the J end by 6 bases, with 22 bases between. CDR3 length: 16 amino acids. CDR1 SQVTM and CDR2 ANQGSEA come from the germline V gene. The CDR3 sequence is CSVRRWGAGEAGELFF. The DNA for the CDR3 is TGCAGCGTTCGAAGATGGGGAGCAGGGGAAGCCGGGGAGCTGTTTTTT.

This CDR3 is CASSPVWTGELFF. In nucleotides, the CDR3 is TGCGCCAGCAGCCCGGTCTGGACCGGGGAGCTGTTTTTT. The V and J genes are TRBV5-1 and TRBJ2-2, with D unresolved. The germline V gene encodes CDR1 SGHRS and CDR2 YFSETQ. V was pared by 4 bases and J by 5 bases, with 9 bases between. The CDR3 contains 13 residues.

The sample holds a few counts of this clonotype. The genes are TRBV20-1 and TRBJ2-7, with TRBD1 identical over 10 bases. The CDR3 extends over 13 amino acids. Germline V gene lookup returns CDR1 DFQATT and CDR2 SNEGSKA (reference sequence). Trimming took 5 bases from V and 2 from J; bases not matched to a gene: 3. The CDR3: CSAPGTGAYEQYV. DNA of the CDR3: TGCAGTGCTCCCGGGACAGGGGCCTACGAGCAGTACGTC.

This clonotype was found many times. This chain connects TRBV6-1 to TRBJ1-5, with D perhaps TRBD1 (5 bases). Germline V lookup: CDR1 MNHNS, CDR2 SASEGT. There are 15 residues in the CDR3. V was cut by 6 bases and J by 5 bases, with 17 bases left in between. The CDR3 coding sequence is TGTGCCAGCAGCCACGGGGGGATGGGCGATCAGCCCCAGCATTTT. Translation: CASSHGGMGDQPQHF.

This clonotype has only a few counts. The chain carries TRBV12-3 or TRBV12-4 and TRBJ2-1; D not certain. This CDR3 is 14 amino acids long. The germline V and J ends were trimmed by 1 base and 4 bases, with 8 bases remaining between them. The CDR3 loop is CASSLDSLYNEQFF. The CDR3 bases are TGTGCCAGCAGTTTAGACAGCCTTTACAATGAGCAGTTCTTC.

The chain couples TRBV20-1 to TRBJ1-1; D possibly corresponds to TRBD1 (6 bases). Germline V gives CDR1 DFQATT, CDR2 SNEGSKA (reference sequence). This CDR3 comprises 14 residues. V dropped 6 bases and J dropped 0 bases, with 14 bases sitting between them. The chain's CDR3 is CSARGGAMNTEAFF. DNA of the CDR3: TGCAGTGCAAGGGGGGGGGCTATGAACACTGAAGCTTTCTTT.

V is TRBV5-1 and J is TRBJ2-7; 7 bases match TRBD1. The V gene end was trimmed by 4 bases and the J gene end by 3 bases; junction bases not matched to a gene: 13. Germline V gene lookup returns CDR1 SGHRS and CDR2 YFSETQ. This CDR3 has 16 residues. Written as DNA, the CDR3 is TGCGCCAGCAGCCCAGCTGAAACAGGGGAGCACTACGAGCAGTACTTC. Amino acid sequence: CASSPAETGEHYEQYF.

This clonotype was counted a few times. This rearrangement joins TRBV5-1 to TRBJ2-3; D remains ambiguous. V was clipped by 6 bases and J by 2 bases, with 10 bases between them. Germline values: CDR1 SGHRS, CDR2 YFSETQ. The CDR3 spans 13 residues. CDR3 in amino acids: CASTQGPTDTQYF. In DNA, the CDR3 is TGCGCCAGCACCCAAGGCCCCACAGATACGCAGTATTTT.

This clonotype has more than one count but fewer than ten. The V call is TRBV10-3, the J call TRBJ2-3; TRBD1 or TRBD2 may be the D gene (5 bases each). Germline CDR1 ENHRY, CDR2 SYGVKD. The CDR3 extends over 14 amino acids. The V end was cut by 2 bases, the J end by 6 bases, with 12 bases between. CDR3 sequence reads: CAISEAQRGDTQYF. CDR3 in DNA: TGTGCCATCAGTGAGGCCCAGAGGGGCGATACGCAGTATTTT.

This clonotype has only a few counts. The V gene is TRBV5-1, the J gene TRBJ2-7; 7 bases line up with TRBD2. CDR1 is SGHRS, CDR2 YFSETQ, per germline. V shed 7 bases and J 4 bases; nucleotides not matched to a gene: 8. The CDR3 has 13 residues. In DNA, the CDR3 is TGCGCCAGCGCCGGGGGGAGAGGGTACGAGCAGTACTTC. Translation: CASAGGRGYEQYF.

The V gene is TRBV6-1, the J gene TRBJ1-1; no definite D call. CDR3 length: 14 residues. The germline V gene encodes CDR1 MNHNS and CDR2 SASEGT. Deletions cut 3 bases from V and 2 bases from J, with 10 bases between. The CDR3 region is CASSEPTPNTEAFF. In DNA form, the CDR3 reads TGTGCCAGCAGTGAGCCGACACCAAACACTGAAGCTTTCTTT.

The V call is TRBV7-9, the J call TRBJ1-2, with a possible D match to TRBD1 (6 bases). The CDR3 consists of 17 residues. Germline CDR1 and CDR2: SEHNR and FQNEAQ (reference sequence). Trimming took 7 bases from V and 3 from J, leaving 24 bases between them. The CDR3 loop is CASTKEGGMVKDYGYTF. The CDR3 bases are TGTGCCAGCACCAAAGAGGGGGGCATGGTAAAGGACTATGGCTACACCTTC.